What follows are 28 T cell receptor beta chains derived from one specimen sequenced in a study of regulatory T cells in long-lasting Graves disease. Libraries of TCR beta came from iRepertoire HTBI primers plus Arm-PCR of CDR3 regions. In TCRdb, the multiplex PCR reads were re-called with MiXCR into one record per CDR3 protein. The table records under 450,000 distinct CDR3 sequences, roughly 20% of them present only once. Time point described: persistent/refractory GD, antithyroid drugs over 5 years with positive TRAb. Extracted RNA from PBMCs served as the source of the TCR library. The sample was peripheral blood mononuclear cells (PBMCs), taken when the disease was refractory, from a patient treated with antithyroid drugs. The source of these receptors is a woman between 40 and 55 years old with Graves disease.

This clonotype was recorded a few times. The CDR3 protein is CASSLGLILAGGTYEQYF. CDR3 DNA sequence: TGTGCCAGCAGCTTAGGCCTGATACTAGCGGGAGGTACCTACGAGCAGTACTTC. The rearrangement uses TRBV7-9 and TRBJ2-7; 12 bases match TRBD2. Unmatched junction bases numbered 9, after V lost 1 base and J lost 2 bases. Per the germline V gene, CDR1 is SEHNR and CDR2 is FQNEAQ (reference sequence). The length of the CDR3 is 18 residues.

In this sample, this clonotype turned up many times. The chain's CDR3 is CASTDLIRGIREQYF. Written as DNA, the CDR3 is TGTGCCAGCACCGATCTTATTCGGGGGATCAGGGAGCAGTACTTC. The chain carries TRBV11-2 and TRBJ2-7; perhaps TRBD2 as D (6 bases). Germline lookup yields CDR1 SGHAT and CDR2 FQNNGV. The V end lost 7 bases, the J end lost 7 bases, and 23 bases lay between the germline ends. The CDR3 is 15 residues long. The whole variable domain, filled in from reference TRBV11-2 and TRBJ2-7, reads EAGVAQSPRYKIIEKRQSVAFWCNPISGHATLYWYQQILGQGPKLLIQFQNNGVVDDSQLPKDRFSAERLKGVDSTLKIQPAKLEDSAVYLCASTDLIRGIREQYFGPGTRLTVT.

This clonotype was detected ten times or more. J is TRBJ2-7 and V is TRBV28; perhaps TRBD1 as D (7 bases). V was pared by 5 bases and J by 4 bases, with 18 bases between. Germline V CDR1 and CDR2: MDHEN, SYDVKM. CDR3 length equals 15 residues. CDR3 nucleotides: TGTGCCAGCAGTCCCAGGGGGGAGGCGACATACGAGCAGTACTTC. Translation gives CASSPRGEATYEQYF.

The rearrangement joins TRBV5-1 to TRBJ2-2; 9 nucleotides align to TRBD1. The V gene end was trimmed by 4 bases and the J gene end by 6 bases; junction bases not matched to a gene: 4. Germline V gene sequence: CDR1 SGHRS, CDR2 YFSETQ. This CDR3 has 14 residues. The CDR3 DNA follows: TGCGCCAGCAGCCTACGACAGGGGGCCGGGGAGCTGTTTTTT. It yields the protein CASSLRQGAGELFF.

This chain connects TRBV28 to TRBJ1-4; 8 nucleotides match TRBD1. The V segment lost 3 bases and the J segment 8 bases; nucleotides outside the gene matches: 17. This CDR3 contains 18 residues. CDR1 is MDHEN and CDR2 is SYDVKM in the germline V gene. In DNA, the CDR3 is TGTGCCAGCAGTTTCTACCCAGTAACAGGGGGAGAACGGGAAAAACTGTTTTTT. This codes for CASSFYPVTGGEREKLFF.

The sample holds many counts of this clonotype. The chain links TRBV27 to TRBJ1-2; D is unclear. The CDR3 extends over 13 amino acids. CDR1 MNHEY and CDR2 SMNVEV come from the germline V gene (reference sequence). The V gene lost 4 bases and the J gene lost 6 bases, with 12 bases spanning the gap. CDR3 nucleotides: TGTGCCAGCAGTTACAACTCTAATAATGGCTACACCTTC. This codes for CASSYNSNNGYTF.

This clonotype was seen at least ten times. The V gene is TRBV6-1, the J gene TRBJ1-4, with D hard to call. The CDR3 consists of 15 residues. Germline V gene lookup returns CDR1 MNHNS and CDR2 SASEGT. V was clipped by 2 bases and J by 5 bases, with 12 bases between them. CDR3 sequence reads: CASSELTGRNEKLFF. The CDR3 nucleotides are TGTGCCAGCAGTGAACTGACCGGACGGAATGAAAAACTGTTTTTT.

In its sample, this clonotype was seen a few times. The J gene is TRBJ1-1, the V gene TRBV10-3, with 8 bases identical to TRBD1. Germline CDR1 and CDR2: ENHRY and SYGVKD. The CDR3 extends over 15 amino acids. Unmatched junction bases numbered 10, after V lost 4 bases and J lost 6 bases. CDR3 DNA: TGTGCCATCAGTGCTGCCGGGACAGGACCCTCTGAAGCTTTCTTT. Amino acids: CAISAAGTGPSEAFF.

The V call is TRBV28, the J call TRBJ1-5; D gene uncertain. Trimming left V 11 bases short and J 0 bases short, with 11 bases between. The CDR3 spans 13 residues. The germline V gene has CDR1 MDHEN and CDR2 SYDVKM. Here the CDR3 reads CAGGRYSNQPQHF. The CDR3 DNA follows: TGTGCCGGCGGGAGGTATAGCAATCAGCCCCAGCATTTT. The full variable domain, its missing parts supplied by reference TRBV28 and TRBJ1-5, is DVKVTQSSRYLVKRTGEKVFLECVQDMDHENMFWYRQDPGLGLRLIYFSYDVKMKEKGDIPEGYSVSREKKERFSLILESASTNQTSMYLCAGGRYSNQPQHFGDGTRLSIL.

This clonotype has at least ten counts. The V and J genes are TRBV6-1 and TRBJ1-5; D is ambiguous. Germline CDR1 MNHNS, CDR2 SASEGT. The V end lost 3 bases, the J end lost 7 bases, and 4 bases lay between the germline ends. This CDR3 comprises 11 residues. CDR3 sequence: CASSEYQPQHF. In DNA, the CDR3 is TGTGCCAGCAGTGAGTACCAGCCCCAGCATTTT.

This clonotype was observed many times. This chain joins TRBV28 and TRBJ2-7; D call uncertain. V lost 2 bases to trimming and J lost 7 bases, with 15 bases between them. This CDR3 is built from 14 residues. Germline CDR1 is MDHEN and CDR2 is SYDVKM. The DNA of the CDR3 is TGTGCCAGCAGTTTACGGTACTTGTTCGGGGAGCAGTACTTC. This translates into CASSLRYLFGEQYF.

This clonotype was detected only once. CDR3: CASSARASEHYEQYF. The CDR3 bases are TGTGCCAGCAGCGCCCGGGCTAGCGAGCACTACGAGCAGTACTTC. This rearrangement joins TRBV9 to TRBJ2-7; a possible D gene is TRBD2 (6 bases). With 3 bases removed from V and 3 bases from J, the gap between germline ends came to 16 bases. The CDR3 consists of 15 residues. The germline V gene has CDR1 SGDLS and CDR2 YYNGEE.

This clonotype was detected ten times or more. V and J are TRBV6-1 and TRBJ1-1, with 10 nucleotides matching TRBD1. The germline CDR1 and CDR2 sequences are MNHNS and SASEGT. J gave up 3 bases and V 7 bases, and 11 bases lay outside the gene matches. This CDR3 region has 16 residues. The CDR3 DNA follows: TGTGCCAGCACCGAGGGGACAGGGGAAGCGGACACTGAAGCTTTCTTT. Encoded protein: CASTEGTGEADTEAFF.

This clonotype has at least ten counts. The chain joins TRBV28 to TRBJ1-5; perhaps TRBD1 as D (5 bases). In germline, CDR1 is MDHEN, CDR2 SYDVKM. The CDR3 covers 14 residues. V was trimmed by 1 base and J by 7 bases, leaving 11 bases between them. The CDR3 DNA sequence: TGTGCCAGCAGTTTATCCCTGGCAGGGCAGCCCCAGCATTTT. Protein: CASSLSLAGQPQHF. Full variable domain (remainder filled in from reference TRBV28 and TRBJ1-5): DVKVTQSSRYLVKRTGEKVFLECVQDMDHENMFWYRQDPGLGLRLIYFSYDVKMKEKGDIPEGYSVSREKKERFSLILESASTNQTSMYLCASSLSLAGQPQHFGDGTRLSIL.

The chain joins TRBV7-9 to TRBJ1-1; D gene ambiguous. V shed 0 bases and J shed 4 bases, with 6 bases lying between them. Germline V CDR1 and CDR2: SEHNR, FQNEAQ (reference sequence). The CDR3 is 13 amino acids. The CDR3 sequence is CASSLAVTTEAFF. DNA for the CDR3: TGTGCCAGCAGCTTAGCGGTCACCACTGAAGCTTTCTTT.

This chain joins TRBV28 and TRBJ1-6; D ambiguous. The germline V and J ends were trimmed by 2 bases and 11 bases, with 13 bases remaining between them. The CDR3 has 14 residues. Germline lookup yields CDR1 MDHEN and CDR2 SYDVKM. This CDR3 is CASSLGILVAPLHF. For the CDR3, the DNA is TGTGCCAGCAGTTTAGGTATTTTGGTCGCACCCCTCCACTTT.

In this sample, this clonotype turned up a few times. The chain couples TRBV20-1 to TRBJ2-1; no reliable D call. This CDR3 contains 12 residues. V shed 0 bases and J shed 8 bases, with 8 bases lying between them. The V gene's germline CDR1 is DFQATT and CDR2 SNEGSKA (reference sequence). The CDR3 spells CSARELSHEQFF. CDR3 nucleotide sequence: TGCAGTGCTAGAGAGTTGTCCCATGAGCAGTTCTTC.

This clonotype was recorded many times. V and J are TRBV27 and TRBJ2-5; tentative D call: TRBD2 (5 bases). In germline, CDR1 is MNHEY, CDR2 SMNVEV (reference sequence). The CDR3 length is 14 residues. With 2 bases removed from V and 5 bases from J, the gap between germline ends came to 12 bases. CDR3 nucleotides: TGTGCCAGCAGTTTAATAGGAGGAGTCGAGACCCAGTACTTC. It specifies CASSLIGGVETQYF.

This chain links TRBV27 with TRBJ1-6; TRBD1 is a possible D gene (6 bases). The germline gives CDR1 MNHEY, CDR2 SMNVEV (reference sequence). The CDR3 totals 19 residues. V gave up 6 bases and J gave up 0 bases, with 21 bases separating them. In DNA form, the CDR3 reads TGTGCCAGCAGCCCCCGGGGAGGGGGACATGGCTCCTATAATTCACCCCTCCACTTT. Its protein product is CASSPRGGGHGSYNSPLHF.

This clonotype was seen repeatedly, ten times or more. V is TRBV13 and J is TRBJ1-2; unclear D gene. CDR3 length equals 14 residues. V shed 2 bases and J shed 2 bases, with 9 bases lying between them. Germline V gene sequence: CDR1 PRHDT, CDR2 FYEKMQ (reference sequence). The CDR3: CASSLYPGNYGYTF. DNA for the CDR3: TGTGCCAGCAGCTTATACCCCGGGAACTATGGCTACACCTTC.

This clonotype was recorded many times. The rearrangement joins TRBV5-1 to TRBJ2-7; tentatively, D is TRBD1 (5 bases). Germline V gene sequence: CDR1 SGHRS, CDR2 YFSETQ. CDR3 length equals 14 residues. With 0 bases removed from V and 5 bases from J, the gap between germline ends came to 12 bases. CDR3 in DNA: TGCGCCAGCAGCTTGGACACCCCCAGGGACGAGCAGTACTTC. It specifies CASSLDTPRDEQYF.

To note about this clonotype: This sequence may be a read error, since a much larger clone differs from it by one base. The chain recombines TRBV11-2 with TRBJ2-2, with D possibly matching TRBD2 (6 bases). The germline gives CDR1 SGHAT, CDR2 FQNNGV. The CDR3 runs 14 residues. DNA of the CDR3: TGTGCCAGCAGCTTAGTCCCCCCCCCCGGGGGGCTGTTTTTT. As protein: CASSLVPPPGGLFF.

This clonotype was seen at least ten times. V usage is TRBV2 and J usage is TRBJ1-2; 9 positions match TRBD1. Germline V gives CDR1 SNHLY, CDR2 FYNNEI. This CDR3 region has 18 residues. With 1 base clipped from V and 4 bases from J, the junction kept 13 bases outside the gene matches. CDR3: CASSEGSGQGKFSYGYTF. The DNA of the CDR3 is TGTGCCAGCAGTGAAGGTAGTGGACAGGGGAAGTTCAGCTATGGCTACACCTTC.

This clonotype was counted many times. The chain links TRBV20-1 to TRBJ1-2; 8 nucleotides line up with TRBD1. Germline assignment: CDR1 DFQATT and CDR2 SNEGSKA (reference sequence). V shed 1 base, J shed 4 bases, and the junction held 11 bases outside the gene matches. The CDR3 contains 16 residues. CDR3 sequence: CSARAIRDRRSYGYTF. DNA of the CDR3: TGCAGTGCTAGAGCCATTAGGGACAGGAGATCCTATGGCTACACCTTC.

Only a few counts were recorded for this clonotype. This chain joins TRBV9 and TRBJ1-5, with a tentative D call TRBD1 (6 bases). There are 14 residues in the CDR3. V lost 2 bases and J 4 bases, leaving 10 bases between the germline ends. Germline CDR1 and CDR2: SGDLS and YYNGEE. CDR3 bases: TGTGCCAGCAGCGTCGGACAGAATAATCAGCCCCAGCATTTT. This codes for CASSVGQNNQPQHF.

A remark on this clonotype: Since a much larger clone is just one base distant, this may be a read error. The final CDR3 position lacks the conserved phenylalanine or tryptophan, pointing to a likely read error. The genes are TRBV7-8 and TRBJ1-1; 10 positions agree with TRBD1. This CDR3 spans 15 amino acids. Trimming cost V 6 bases and J 1 base; bases outside gene matches: 5. Germline values: CDR1 SGHVS, CDR2 FQNEAQ. The CDR3 region has the DNA TGTGCCAGCAGGATCCGGACAGGGGGGAACACTGAAGCTTTCCTT. This sequence encodes CASRIRTGGNTEAFL.

This clonotype has more than one count but fewer than ten. This chain uses TRBV15 with TRBJ1-5; D not resolved. This CDR3 spans 12 amino acids. The V gene lost 5 bases and the J gene lost 5 bases, with 7 bases spanning the gap. CDR1 LNHNV and CDR2 YYDKDF come from the germline V gene (reference sequence). The CDR3 DNA reads as TGTGCCACCAGCGGGAATTATCAGCCCCAGCATTTT. Its translation: CATSGNYQPQHF.

V usage is TRBV2 and J usage is TRBJ2-1, with 9 bases that match TRBD2. The CDR3 has 16 residues. Germline loops: CDR1 SNHLY, CDR2 FYNNEI. The ends lost 2 bases at V and 10 bases at J; junction bases unmatched: 12. CDR3 nucleotide sequence: TGTGCCAGCAGTGAATTCCTAGCGGGATCCCCGAGAGAGCAGTTCTTC. Protein product: CASSEFLAGSPREQFF.